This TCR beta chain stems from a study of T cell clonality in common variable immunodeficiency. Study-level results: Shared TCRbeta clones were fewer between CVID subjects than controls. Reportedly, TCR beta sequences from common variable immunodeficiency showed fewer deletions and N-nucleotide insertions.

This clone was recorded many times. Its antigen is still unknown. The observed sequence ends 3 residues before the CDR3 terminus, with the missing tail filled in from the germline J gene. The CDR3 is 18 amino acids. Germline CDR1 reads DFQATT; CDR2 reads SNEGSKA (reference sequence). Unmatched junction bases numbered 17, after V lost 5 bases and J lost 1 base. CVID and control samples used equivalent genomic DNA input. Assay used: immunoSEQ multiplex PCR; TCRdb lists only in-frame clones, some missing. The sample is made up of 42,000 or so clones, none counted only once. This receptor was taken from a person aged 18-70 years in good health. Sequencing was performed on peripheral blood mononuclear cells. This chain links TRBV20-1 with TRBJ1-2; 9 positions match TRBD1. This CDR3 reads CSAPRPGQGVLGNYGYTF. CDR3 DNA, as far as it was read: TGCAGTGCTCCCAGACCGGGACAGGGTGTTTTGGGTAACTATGGC.